This T cell receptor beta chain was captured in a study of a mutant IDH1 vaccine in newly diagnosed glioma. Looking at the study overall: Vaccination was launched 4-6 weeks after radiotherapy alone, or with temozolomide cycles. Males made up roughly 62% and females about 40% of treated patients, whose mean age was 40.4 years.

V lost 3 bases, J lost 7 bases, and 6 bases lay in between. The CDR3 spans 11 residues. The germline V gene encodes CDR1 SGHAT and CDR2 FQNNGV. Time point specified: week 35, safety follow-up. Topical imiquimod accompanied each vaccine dose, which consisted of 300 ug of mutant IDH1 20-mer peptide. New astrocytomas of WHO grade 3 or 4 that were IDH1-mutant and ATRX-lost were found in the donors. On this clone itself: Its antigen is unidentified.

Clones were sequenced by immunoSEQ multiplex PCR, and TCRdb holds only the in-frame ones, with some missing. The table records about 32,000 clones, about four fifths of them present only once. The TCR comes from a man between 40 and 49 years old with glioma. Some clones in this sample may be carry-over from other donors' samples. This specimen was PBMCs, taken from a glioma patient whose treatment included an IDH1 peptide vaccine. The chain recombines TRBV11-2 with TRBJ1-2; D gene uncertain. CDR3 in amino acids: CASSFRGGYTF. Here the CDR3 DNA reads TGTGCCAGCAGCTTTAGAGGTGGCTACACCTTC.